This TCR beta chain was found in a study of siplizumab effects on memory and regulatory T cells. The ends lost 5 bases at V and 1 base at J; junction bases unmatched: 7. The germline V gene has CDR1 SGHVS and CDR2 FNYEAQ. The CDR3 contains 16 residues. About 100,000 TCR templates underwent assay in every sample. This table comes from immunoSEQ multiplex PCR, and its TCRdb copy is limited to in-frame clones, with some not included. The sample contains about 100,000 clones, 90% to 95% of which appear only once. To note about this clone: As yet, its antigen is unknown.

Study results and caveats: With siplizumab, Treg-derived clones averaged around 70% of mappable alloreactive CD4+ clones, versus approximately 29% in controls. Naive T cells appeared more diverse than memory cells and seemed to be major alloresponse contributors.

The chain couples TRBV7-6 to TRBJ2-2; 7 bases map to TRBD2. The clonotype originates from a human donor in good health. The sample was Tregs sorted from blood. The CDR3 sequence is CASSATRGENTGELFF. Written as DNA, the CDR3 is TGTGCCAGCAGCGCTACCCGGGGGGAGAACACCGGGGAGCTGTTTTTT.